The present entry profiles one T cell receptor (beta chain) with its context. This specimen belongs to a study of CD8+ T cells in alopecia areata. At the level of the study: Tofacitinib continued for 6 to 18 months and was then withheld for 6 months.

The treatment is: oral pan-JAK inhibitor, 5-10 mg twice daily. As the sequencing template, cDNA was produced by extracting RNA and reverse transcribing it. Sequenced by immunoSEQ multiplex PCR; TCRdb stores in-frame clones only, minus some. Of around 100,000 clones listed, under 90% are singletons. This CDR3 is 16 amino acids long. The sample here was CD8+ T cells sorted from blood, taken at approximately week 31, from a patient treated with tofacitinib. The clonotype comes from a human donor with alopecia areata. This chain connects TRBV21-1 to TRBJ2-7; the table gives TRBD2 as D, unverified against the DNA. TRBV21-1 is assigned pseudogene status. CDR3 loop: CASSTRTSWVAYEQYF. CDR3 sequence (DNA): TGTGCCAGCAGCACCCGGACTAGCTGGGTAGCCTACGAGCAGTACTTC.